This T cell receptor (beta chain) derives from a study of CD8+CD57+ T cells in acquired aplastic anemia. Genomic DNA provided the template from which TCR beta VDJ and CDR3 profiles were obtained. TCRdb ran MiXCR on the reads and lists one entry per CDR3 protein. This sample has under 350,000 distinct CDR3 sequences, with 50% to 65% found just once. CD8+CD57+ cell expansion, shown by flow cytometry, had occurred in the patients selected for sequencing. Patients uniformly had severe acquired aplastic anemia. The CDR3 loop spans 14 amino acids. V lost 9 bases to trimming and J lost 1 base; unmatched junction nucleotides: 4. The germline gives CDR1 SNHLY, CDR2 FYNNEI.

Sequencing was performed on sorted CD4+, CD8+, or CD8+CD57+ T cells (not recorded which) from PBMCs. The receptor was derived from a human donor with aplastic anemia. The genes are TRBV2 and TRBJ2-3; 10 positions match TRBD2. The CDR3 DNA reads TGTGCCAGTCAAGGGACTAGCGGCACAGATACGCAGTATTTT. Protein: CASQGTSGTDTQYF.